This T cell receptor (beta chain) came from a study of T cells in localized non-small cell lung cancer. Study results and caveats: Clonality peaked in uninvolved adjacent lung rather than tumor. Elevated blood T cell density was associated with longer overall survival. A single tumor region was sequenced, leaving heterogeneity possible. The study detected a median approximately 57 of the top 100 tumor clones in adjacent lung.

J lost 7 bases, V lost 2 bases, and 8 bases had no gene match. From germline, CDR1 is SGHDN and CDR2 FVKESK. This CDR3 contains 15 residues. Method: immunoSEQ multiplex PCR; TCRdb's copy keeps in-frame clones and lacks some. The sample contains 55,000 or so clones, about 78% of which appear only once. Concerning this clone itself: Its antigen is unidentified.

The receptor was derived from a woman aged 40-69 years with stage II lung adenocarcinoma. The rearrangement joins TRBV14 to TRBJ2-3; 8 bases align to TRBD1. The specimen was PBMCs, collected before any cancer treatment. CDR3 region: CASSQTWTGLHTQYF. DNA for the CDR3: TGTGCCAGCAGCCAAACCTGGACAGGGCTTCATACGCAGTATTTT. Variable domain in full (rest from reference TRBV14 and TRBJ2-3): EAGVTQFPSHSVIEKGQTVTLRCDPISGHDNLYWYRRVMGKEIKFLLHFVKESKQDESGMPNNRFLAERTGGTYSTLKVQPAELEDSGVYFCASSQTWTGLHTQYFGPGTRLTVL.